A selection of T cell receptor beta chains follows, all from one sample in a study of PD-1 blockade in classical Hodgkin lymphoma. Only in-frame clones appear in the TCRdb table, and some are missing; sequencing was by immunoSEQ multiplex PCR. The table lists around 25,000 clones, about 72% of them singletons. This specimen consisted of peripheral blood mononuclear cells (PBMCs), obtained before the fourth cycle of nivolumab. Receptors were obtained from a human donor with classical Hodgkin lymphoma. Both conserved end residues are trimmed from each CDR3. The D gene is left open where the match is weak.

len,d_gene,v_gene,CDR3aa
13,NA,TRBV7-9,ASSPTGWGTGELF
11,NA,TRBV6-1,ASSVEGDQPQH
12,NA,TRBV7-6,ASSLAQGNNEQF
13,NA,TRBV25-1,ASGVEGGPYNEQF
13,TRBD2,TRBV11-1,ASSLAGAGLETQY
13,NA,TRBV4-3,ASSQGLFSSYEQY
13,TRBD1,TRBV27,ASRGTGSRTYEQY
9,TRBD1,TRBV29-1,SGGQGAEQY
11,NA,TRBV2,ASSPTDSSEQF
13,TRBD2,TRBV11-2,ASSPQTSGTKELF
16,NA,TRBV28,ASRPPGTPFSYNSPLH
11,NA,TRBV11-1,ASSLMGDQPQH
14,TRBD2,TRBV5-1,ASSPGGLAVYNEQF
15,NA,TRBV18,ASSPYGSGTSSYEQY
15,TRBD1,TRBV27,ASSFYGRGQGVYGYT
11,NA,TRBV7-9,ASSLGLNYGYT
14,NA,TRBV5-4,ASSPETGGATGELF
10,TRBD2,TRBV9,ASSGSSGEQF
12,TRBD2,TRBV7-2,ASSLKREVGEQF